This T cell receptor beta chain was profiled in a study of blood T cell repertoires in COVID-19. In the original workflow: The assay estimated nucleated cells by amplifying reference gene primers. Data came from immunoSEQ multiplex PCR; TCRdb stores just in-frame clones and leaves some out. The V and J calls and clone size come from that table; D and trimming were worked out from the DNA. In the table there are hundreds of thousands of clones, around nine tenths of which are singletons. The V segment lost 6 bases and the J segment 5 bases; nucleotides outside the gene matches: 1. This CDR3 spans 12 amino acids. Germline CDR1 and CDR2: LNHDA and SQIVND (reference sequence).

The sample was PBMCs or T cells enriched from blood (not recorded which). The clonotype comes from a woman aged 25 to 39 who had recovered from COVID-19. The V gene is TRBV19, the J gene TRBJ2-1; 7 nucleotides agree with TRBD2. In DNA form, the CDR3 reads TGTGCCAGTAGGGGACTAAACAATGAGCAGTTCTTC. This gives the protein CASRGLNNEQFF. Based on the CDR3 plus reference TRBV19 and TRBJ2-1, the full variable domain is DGGITQSPKYLFRKEGQNVTLSCEQNLNHDAMYWYRQDPGQGLRLIYYSQIVNDFQKGDIAEGYSVSREKKESFPLTVTSAQKNPTAFYLCASRGLNNEQFFGPGTRLTVL.